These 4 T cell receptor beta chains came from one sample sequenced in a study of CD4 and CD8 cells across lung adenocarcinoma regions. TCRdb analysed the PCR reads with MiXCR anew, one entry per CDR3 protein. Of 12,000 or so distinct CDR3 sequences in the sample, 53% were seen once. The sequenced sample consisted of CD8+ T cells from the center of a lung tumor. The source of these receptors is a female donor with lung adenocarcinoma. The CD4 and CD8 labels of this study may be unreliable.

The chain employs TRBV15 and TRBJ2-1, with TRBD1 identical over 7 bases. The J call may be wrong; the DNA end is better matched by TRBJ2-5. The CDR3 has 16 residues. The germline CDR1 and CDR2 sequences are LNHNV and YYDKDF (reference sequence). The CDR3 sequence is CATSRGTANHQETQYF. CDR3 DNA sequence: TGTGCCACCAGCAGGGGGACAGCAAACCATCAGGAGACCCAGTACTTC.

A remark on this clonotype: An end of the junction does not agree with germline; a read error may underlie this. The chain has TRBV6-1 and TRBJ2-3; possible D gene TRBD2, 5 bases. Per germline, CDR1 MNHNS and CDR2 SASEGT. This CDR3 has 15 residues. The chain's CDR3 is CASSESRDGQDTQYF. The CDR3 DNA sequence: TGTGCCAGCAGTGAGAGCCGGGATGGCCAAGATACCCAGTATTTT.

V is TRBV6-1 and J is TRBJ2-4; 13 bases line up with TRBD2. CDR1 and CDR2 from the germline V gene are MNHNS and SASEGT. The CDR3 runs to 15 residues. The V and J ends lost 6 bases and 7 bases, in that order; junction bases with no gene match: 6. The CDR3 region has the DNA TGTGCCAGCAGCGCGGGACTAGCGGGGAGGAACATTCAGTACTTC. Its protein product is CASSAGLAGRNIQYF.

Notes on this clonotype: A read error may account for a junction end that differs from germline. CDR3: CARSPGLGAKNTQYF. CDR3 DNA: TGTGCCCGCAGTCCGGGGCTGGGGGCCAAAAACACGCAGTATTTT. The chain employs TRBV6-1 and TRBJ2-4, with D possibly being TRBD1 (6 bases). The J call may be in error: the DNA end matches TRBJ2-3 better. The germline V gene encodes CDR1 MNHNS and CDR2 SASEGT. The CDR3 has 15 amino acids.